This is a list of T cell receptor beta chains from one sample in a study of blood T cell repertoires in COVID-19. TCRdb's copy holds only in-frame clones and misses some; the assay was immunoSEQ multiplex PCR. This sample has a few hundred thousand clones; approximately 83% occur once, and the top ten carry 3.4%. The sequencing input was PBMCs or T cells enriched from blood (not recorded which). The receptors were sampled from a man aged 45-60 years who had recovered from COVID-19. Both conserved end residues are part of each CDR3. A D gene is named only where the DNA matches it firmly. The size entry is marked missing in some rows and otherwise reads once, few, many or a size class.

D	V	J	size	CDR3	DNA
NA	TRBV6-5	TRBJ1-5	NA	CASSPYRGNQPQHF	TGTGCCAGCAGTCCTTACAGGGGCAATCAGCCCCAGCATTTT
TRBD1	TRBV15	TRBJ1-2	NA	CATSRTGTVDYGYTF	TGTGCCACCAGCAGAACCGGGACAGTCGACTATGGCTACACCTTC
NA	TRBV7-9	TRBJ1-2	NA	CASSLGDSFYGYTF	TGTGCCAGCAGCCTGGGCGACAGCTTCTATGGCTACACCTTC
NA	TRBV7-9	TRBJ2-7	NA	CASSDRPEQYF	TGTGCCAGCAGCGACAGGCCCGAGCAGTACTTC
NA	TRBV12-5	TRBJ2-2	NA	CASGLGTGGSTGELFF	TGTGCTAGTGGTTTGGGAACCGGTGGGAGCACCGGGGAGCTGTTTTTT
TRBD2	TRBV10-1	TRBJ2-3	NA	CASSEPASGNPDTQYF	TGCGCCAGCAGTGAGCCGGCTAGCGGGAACCCAGATACGCAGTATTTT
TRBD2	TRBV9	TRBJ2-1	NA	CASSVSAGGINEQFF	TGTGCCAGCAGCGTATCAGCGGGGGGCATAAATGAGCAGTTCTTC
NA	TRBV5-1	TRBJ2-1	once	CASSLESSYGGLFNEQFF	TGCGCCAGCAGCTTGGAAAGCTCCTACGGGGGGCTGTTCAATGAGCAGTTCTTC
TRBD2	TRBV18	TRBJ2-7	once	CASSPRTSGPGQYF	TGTGCCAGCTCACCAAGGACTAGCGGGCCGGGGCAGTACTTC
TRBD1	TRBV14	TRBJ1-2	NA	CASSQDHYRGIDYGYTF	TGTGCCAGCAGCCAAGATCATTACAGGGGAATAGACTATGGCTACACCTTC
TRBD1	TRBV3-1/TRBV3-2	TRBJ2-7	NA	CASSPGTEDTYEQYF	TGTGCCAGCAGCCCTGGGACAGAGGATACCTACGAGCAGTACTTC
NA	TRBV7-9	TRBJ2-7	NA	CASSLGGPSVEQYF	TGTGCCAGCAGCTTAGGGGGGCCGTCGGTCGAGCAGTACTTC
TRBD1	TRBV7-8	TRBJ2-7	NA	CASSLGGTGRAEQYF	TGTGCCAGCAGCTTAGGAGGGACAGGGAGGGCCGAGCAGTACTTC
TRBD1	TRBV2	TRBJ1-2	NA	CASSGTGSYGGYTF	TGTGCCAGCAGTGGGACAGGTTCCTACGGGGGCTACACCTTC
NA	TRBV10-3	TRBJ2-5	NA	CAIKTAFQETQYF	TGTGCCATCAAGACAGCCTTCCAAGAGACCCAGTACTTC
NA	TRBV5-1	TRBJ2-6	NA	CASSLEGIQGANVLTF	TGCGCCAGCAGCTTGGAGGGGATACAGGGGGCCAACGTCCTGACTTTC
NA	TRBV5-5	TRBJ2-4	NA	CASSAQGGGHIQYF	TGTGCCAGCAGCGCACAGGGAGGGGGACACATTCAGTACTTC
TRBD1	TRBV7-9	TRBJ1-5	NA	CASGAEQGSNQPQHF	TGTGCCAGCGGCGCAGAACAGGGGAGCAATCAGCCCCAGCATTTT
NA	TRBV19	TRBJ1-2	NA	CASSPATVHGYTF	TGTGCCAGTAGTCCCGCGACAGTACATGGCTACACCTTC